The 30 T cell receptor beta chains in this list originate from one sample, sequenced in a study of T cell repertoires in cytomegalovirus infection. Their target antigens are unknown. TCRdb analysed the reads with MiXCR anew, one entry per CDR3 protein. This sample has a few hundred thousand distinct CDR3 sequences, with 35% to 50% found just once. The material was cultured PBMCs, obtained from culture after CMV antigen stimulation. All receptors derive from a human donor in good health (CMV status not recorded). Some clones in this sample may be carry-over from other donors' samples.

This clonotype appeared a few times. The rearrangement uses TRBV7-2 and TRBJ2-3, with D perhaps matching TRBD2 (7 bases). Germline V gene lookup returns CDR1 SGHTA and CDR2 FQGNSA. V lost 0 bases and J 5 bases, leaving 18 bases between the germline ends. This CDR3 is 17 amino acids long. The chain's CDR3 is CASSLASSSGGGDTQYF. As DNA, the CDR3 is TGTGCCAGCAGCTTAGCCAGTTCTAGCGGAGGGGGAGATACGCAGTATTTT.

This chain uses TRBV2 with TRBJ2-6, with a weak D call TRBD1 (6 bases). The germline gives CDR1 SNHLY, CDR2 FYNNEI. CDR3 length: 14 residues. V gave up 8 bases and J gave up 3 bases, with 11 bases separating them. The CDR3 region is CASGGPDGANVLTF. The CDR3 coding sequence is TGTGCCAGCGGGGGCCCCGATGGGGCCAACGTCCTGACTTTC.

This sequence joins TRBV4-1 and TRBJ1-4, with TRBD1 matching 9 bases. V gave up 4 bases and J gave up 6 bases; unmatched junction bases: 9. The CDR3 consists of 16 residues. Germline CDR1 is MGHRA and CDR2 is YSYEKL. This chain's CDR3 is CASSPLGTGRDEKLFF. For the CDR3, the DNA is TGCGCCAGCAGCCCCCTCGGGACAGGGCGTGATGAAAAACTGTTTTTT.

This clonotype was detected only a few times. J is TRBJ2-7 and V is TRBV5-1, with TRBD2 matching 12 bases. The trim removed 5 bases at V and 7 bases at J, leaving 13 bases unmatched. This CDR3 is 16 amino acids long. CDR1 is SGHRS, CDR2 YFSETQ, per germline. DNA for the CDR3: TGCGCCAGCAGACGCGGAAGACTAGCGGGGGTTGGAGAGCAGTACTTC. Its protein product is CASRRGRLAGVGEQYF.

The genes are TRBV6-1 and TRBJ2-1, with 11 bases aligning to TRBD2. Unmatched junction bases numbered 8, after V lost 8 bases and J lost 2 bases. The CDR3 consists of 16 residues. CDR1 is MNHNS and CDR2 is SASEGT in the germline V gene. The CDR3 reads CASDPILAGAYNEQFF. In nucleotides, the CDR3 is TGTGCCAGCGATCCTATACTAGCGGGGGCCTACAATGAGCAGTTCTTC.

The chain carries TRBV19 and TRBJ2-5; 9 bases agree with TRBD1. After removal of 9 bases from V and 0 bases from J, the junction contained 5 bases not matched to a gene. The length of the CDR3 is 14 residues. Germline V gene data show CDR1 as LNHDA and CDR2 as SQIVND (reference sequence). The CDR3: CASGQGRYQETQYF. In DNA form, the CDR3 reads TGTGCCAGCGGACAGGGGCGGTACCAAGAGACCCAGTACTTC.

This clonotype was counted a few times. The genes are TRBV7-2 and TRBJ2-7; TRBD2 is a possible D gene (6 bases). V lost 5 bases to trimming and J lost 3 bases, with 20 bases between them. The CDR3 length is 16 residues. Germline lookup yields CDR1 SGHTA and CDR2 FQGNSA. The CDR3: CASSPASPAGLYEQYF. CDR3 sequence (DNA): TGTGCCAGCAGCCCAGCATCCCCAGCGGGCCTCTACGAGCAGTACTTC.

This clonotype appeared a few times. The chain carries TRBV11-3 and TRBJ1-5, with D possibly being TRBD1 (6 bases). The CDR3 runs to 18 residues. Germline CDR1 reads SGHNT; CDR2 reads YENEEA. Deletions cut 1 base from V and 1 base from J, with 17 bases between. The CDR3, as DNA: TGTGCCAGCAGCTTAGTCCGTGGGGGGGCGCGGAGCAATCAGCCCCAGCATTTT. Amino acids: CASSLVRGGARSNQPQHF.

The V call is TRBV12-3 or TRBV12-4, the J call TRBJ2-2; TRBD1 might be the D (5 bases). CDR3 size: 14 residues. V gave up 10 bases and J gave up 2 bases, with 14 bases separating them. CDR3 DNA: TGTGCCACCCGGTGGACACCTAACACCGGGGAGCTGTTTTTT. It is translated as CATRWTPNTGELFF.

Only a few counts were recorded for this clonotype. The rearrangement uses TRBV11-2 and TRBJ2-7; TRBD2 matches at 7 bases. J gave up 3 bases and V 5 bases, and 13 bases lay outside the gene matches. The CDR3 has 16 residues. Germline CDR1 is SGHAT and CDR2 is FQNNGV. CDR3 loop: CASSPLTRRGNYEQYF. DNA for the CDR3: TGTGCCAGCAGCCCCCTAACGCGGCGGGGGAACTACGAGCAGTACTTC. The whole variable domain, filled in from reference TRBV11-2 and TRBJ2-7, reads EAGVAQSPRYKIIEKRQSVAFWCNPISGHATLYWYQQILGQGPKLLIQFQNNGVVDDSQLPKDRFSAERLKGVDSTLKIQPAKLEDSAVYLCASSPLTRRGNYEQYFGPGTRLTVT.

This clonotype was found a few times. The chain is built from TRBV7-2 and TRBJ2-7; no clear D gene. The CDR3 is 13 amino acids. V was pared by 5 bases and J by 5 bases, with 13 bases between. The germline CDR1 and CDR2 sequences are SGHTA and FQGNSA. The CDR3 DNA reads TGTGCCAGCAGCCGTTACGGTTCCCACGAGCAGTACTTC. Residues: CASSRYGSHEQYF.

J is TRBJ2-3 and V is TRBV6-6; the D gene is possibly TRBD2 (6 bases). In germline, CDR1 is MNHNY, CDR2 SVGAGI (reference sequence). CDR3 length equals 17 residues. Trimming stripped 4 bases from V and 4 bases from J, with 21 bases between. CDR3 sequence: CASSWGVQFFRADTQYF. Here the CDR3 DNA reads TGTGCCAGCAGTTGGGGGGTCCAGTTTTTCCGAGCAGATACGCAGTATTTT.

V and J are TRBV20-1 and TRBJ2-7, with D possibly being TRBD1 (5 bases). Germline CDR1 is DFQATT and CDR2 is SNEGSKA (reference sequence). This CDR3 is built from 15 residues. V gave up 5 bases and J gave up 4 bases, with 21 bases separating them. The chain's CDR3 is CSAGVNQGTGYEQYF. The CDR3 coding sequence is TGCAGTGCTGGGGTGAACCAGGGTACTGGTTACGAGCAGTACTTC.

CDR3 bases: TGTGCCAGCAGTATGGGACTAGCGGGTAGCACAGATACGCAGTATTTT. It is translated as CASSMGLAGSTDTQYF. This chain uses TRBV6-1 with TRBJ2-3; 12 positions agree with TRBD2. The CDR3 is 16 amino acids. Germline loops: CDR1 MNHNS, CDR2 SASEGT. Trimming at V came to 5 bases and at J to 0 bases, leaving 3 bases not matched to a gene.

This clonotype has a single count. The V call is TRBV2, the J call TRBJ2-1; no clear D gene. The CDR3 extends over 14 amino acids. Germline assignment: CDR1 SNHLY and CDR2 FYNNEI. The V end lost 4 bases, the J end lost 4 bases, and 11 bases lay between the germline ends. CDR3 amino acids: CASSAELRYNEQFF. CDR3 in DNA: TGTGCCAGCAGTGCGGAGCTCAGATACAATGAGCAGTTCTTC.

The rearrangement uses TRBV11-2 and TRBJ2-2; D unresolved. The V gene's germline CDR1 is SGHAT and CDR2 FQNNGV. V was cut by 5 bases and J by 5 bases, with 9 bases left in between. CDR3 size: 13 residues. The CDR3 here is CASSTSQTGELFF. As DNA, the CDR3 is TGTGCCAGCAGCACCTCGCAGACCGGGGAGCTGTTTTTT.

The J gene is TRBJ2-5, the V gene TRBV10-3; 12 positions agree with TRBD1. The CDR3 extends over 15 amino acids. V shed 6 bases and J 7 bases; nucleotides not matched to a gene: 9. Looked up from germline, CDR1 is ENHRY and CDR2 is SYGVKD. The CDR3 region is CAISPGQGALGTQYF. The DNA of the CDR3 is TGTGCCATCAGCCCGGGACAGGGGGCGCTAGGGACCCAGTACTTC.

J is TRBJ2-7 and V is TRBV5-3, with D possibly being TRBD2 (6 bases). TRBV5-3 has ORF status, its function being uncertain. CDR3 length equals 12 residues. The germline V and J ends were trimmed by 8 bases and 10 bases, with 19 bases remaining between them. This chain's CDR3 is CASSGPGLPQYF. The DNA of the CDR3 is TGTGCCAGCAGCGGACCGGGACTCCCCCAGTACTTC.

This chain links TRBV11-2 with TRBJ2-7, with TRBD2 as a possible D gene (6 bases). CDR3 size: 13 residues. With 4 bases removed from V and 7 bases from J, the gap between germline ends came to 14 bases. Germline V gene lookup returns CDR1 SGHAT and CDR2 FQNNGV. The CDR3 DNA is TGTGCCAGCAGCTCCGGGGGAGCCTGGGAGCAGTACTTC. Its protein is CASSSGGAWEQYF. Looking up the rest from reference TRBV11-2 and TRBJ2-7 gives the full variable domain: EAGVAQSPRYKIIEKRQSVAFWCNPISGHATLYWYQQILGQGPKLLIQFQNNGVVDDSQLPKDRFSAERLKGVDSTLKIQPAKLEDSAVYLCASSSGGAWEQYFGPGTRLTVT.

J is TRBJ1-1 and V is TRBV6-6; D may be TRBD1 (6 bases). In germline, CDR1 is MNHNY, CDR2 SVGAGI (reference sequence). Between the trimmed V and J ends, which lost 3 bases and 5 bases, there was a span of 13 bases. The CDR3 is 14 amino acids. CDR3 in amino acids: CASSYTGMRTEAFF. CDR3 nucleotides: TGTGCCAGCAGTTATACAGGGATGAGGACTGAAGCTTTCTTT.

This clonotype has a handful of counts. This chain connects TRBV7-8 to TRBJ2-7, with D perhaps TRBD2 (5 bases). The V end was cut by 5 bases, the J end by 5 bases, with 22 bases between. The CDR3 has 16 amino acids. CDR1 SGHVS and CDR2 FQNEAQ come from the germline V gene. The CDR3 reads CASSPFGSAGTDEQYF. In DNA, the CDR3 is TGTGCCAGCAGCCCATTTGGGTCGGCGGGTACCGACGAGCAGTACTTC.

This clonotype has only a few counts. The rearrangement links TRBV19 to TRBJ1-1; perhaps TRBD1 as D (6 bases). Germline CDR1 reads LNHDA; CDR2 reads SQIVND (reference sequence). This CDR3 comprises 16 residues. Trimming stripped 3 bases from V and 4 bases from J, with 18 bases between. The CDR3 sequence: CASSIGGRGLATEAFF. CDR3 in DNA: TGTGCCAGTAGTATTGGGGGCCGGGGGTTAGCCACTGAAGCTTTCTTT. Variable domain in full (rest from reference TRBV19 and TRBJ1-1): DGGITQSPKYLFRKEGQNVTLSCEQNLNHDAMYWYRQDPGQGLRLIYYSQIVNDFQKGDIAEGYSVSREKKESFPLTVTSAQKNPTAFYLCASSIGGRGLATEAFFGQGTRLTVV.

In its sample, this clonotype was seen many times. The CDR3 DNA reads as TGTGCCAGCAGTTACTTCAGGGGGGGCCGGACTTCACCCCTCCACTTT. This translates into CASSYFRGGRTSPLHF. This rearrangement joins TRBV7-8 to TRBJ1-6; TRBD1 matches 7 bases. V shed 6 bases and J 9 bases; nucleotides not matched to a gene: 14. The CDR3 length is 16 residues. CDR1 is SGHVS and CDR2 is FQNEAQ in the germline V gene.

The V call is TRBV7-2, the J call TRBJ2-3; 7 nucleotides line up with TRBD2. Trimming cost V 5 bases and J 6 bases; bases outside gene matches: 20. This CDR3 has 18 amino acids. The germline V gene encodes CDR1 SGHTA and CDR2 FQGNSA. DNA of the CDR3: TGTGCCAGCAGCACACGCTTCCTCGGACTTGGGGAGGGTGATACGCAGTATTTT. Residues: CASSTRFLGLGEGDTQYF.

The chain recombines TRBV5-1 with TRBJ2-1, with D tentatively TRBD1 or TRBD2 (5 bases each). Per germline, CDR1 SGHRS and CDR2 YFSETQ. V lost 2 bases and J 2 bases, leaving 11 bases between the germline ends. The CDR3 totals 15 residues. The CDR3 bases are TGCGCCAGCAGCTTAGAGGGGCGACCCTACAATGAGCAGTTCTTC. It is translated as CASSLEGRPYNEQFF.

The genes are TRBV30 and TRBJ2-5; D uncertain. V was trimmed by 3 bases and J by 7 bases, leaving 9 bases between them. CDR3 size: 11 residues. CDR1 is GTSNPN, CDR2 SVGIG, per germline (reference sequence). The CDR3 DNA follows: TGTGCCTGGAGAAGGTTCGGGACCCAGTACTTC. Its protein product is CAWRRFGTQYF.

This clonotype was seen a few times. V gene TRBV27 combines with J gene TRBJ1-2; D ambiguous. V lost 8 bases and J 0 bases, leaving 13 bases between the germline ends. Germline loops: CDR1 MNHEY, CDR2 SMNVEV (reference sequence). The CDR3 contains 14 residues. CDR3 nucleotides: TGTGCCAGCCACCCCTCGTTAACTAACTATGGCTACACCTTC. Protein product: CASHPSLTNYGYTF.

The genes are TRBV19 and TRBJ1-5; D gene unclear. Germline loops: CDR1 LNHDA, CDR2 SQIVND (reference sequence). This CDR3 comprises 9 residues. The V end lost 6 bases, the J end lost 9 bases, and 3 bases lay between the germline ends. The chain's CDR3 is CASRRPQHF. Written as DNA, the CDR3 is TGTGCCAGTAGGCGGCCCCAGCATTTT.

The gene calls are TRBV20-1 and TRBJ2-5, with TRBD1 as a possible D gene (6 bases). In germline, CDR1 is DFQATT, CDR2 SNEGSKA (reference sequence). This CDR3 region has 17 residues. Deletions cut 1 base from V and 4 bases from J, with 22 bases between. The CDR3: CSARAPRDTIDTETQYF. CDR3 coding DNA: TGCAGTGCTAGAGCTCCTCGGGACACCATTGATACAGAGACCCAGTACTTC.

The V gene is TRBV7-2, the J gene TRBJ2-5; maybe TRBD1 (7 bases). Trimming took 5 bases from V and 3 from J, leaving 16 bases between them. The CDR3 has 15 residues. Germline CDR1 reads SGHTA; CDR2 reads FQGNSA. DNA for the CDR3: TGTGCCAGCAGCCCATGGCGGGACAGCGAAGAGACCCAGTACTTC. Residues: CASSPWRDSEETQYF. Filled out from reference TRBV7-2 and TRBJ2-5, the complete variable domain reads GAGVSQSPSNKVTEKGKDVELRCDPISGHTALYWYRQSLGQGLEFLIYFQGNSAPDKSGLPSDRFSAERTGGSVSTLTIQRTQQEDSAVYLCASSPWRDSEETQYFGPGTRLLVL.